Following are 5 T cell receptor beta chains from one sample sequenced in a study of vaccination effects on CD4 cells after COVID-19. Antigen specificity for these receptors is unknown. Generated by immunoSEQ multiplex PCR, the TCRdb table keeps only in-frame clones and is missing some. The sample holds 30,000 to 40,000 clones, almost 85% seen once. Expansion of antigen-specific CD4+ T cells with viral peptide pools was carried out by the ViraFEST assay before sequencing. Researchers isolated CD4+ T cells once approximately eleven days of culture had elapsed. Participants were vaccinated with two doses of either the BNT162b2 or mRNA-1273 vaccine. The sample consisted of CD4+ T cells from PBMCs cultured with HCoV-NL63 spike peptides, taken after COVID-19 vaccination. All receptors come from a human donor who received a COVID-19 vaccine. Some clones in this sample may be carry-over from other donors' samples.

The V gene is TRBV6-5, the J gene TRBJ1-4, with TRBD1 matching over 11 bases. V dropped 8 bases and J dropped 6; count of bases not matched to a gene: 5. The CDR3 consists of 14 residues. Germline loops: CDR1 MNHEY, CDR2 SVGAGI. The CDR3 DNA sequence: TGTGCCAGCGGGACGGACAGGGGGCATGAAAAACTGTTTTTT. Its protein is CASGTDRGHEKLFF.

This chain connects TRBV5-6 to TRBJ2-1; D might be TRBD1 (6 bases). V dropped 4 bases and J dropped 3 bases, with 14 bases sitting between them. The germline CDR1 and CDR2 sequences are SGHDT and YYEEEE. The length of the CDR3 is 15 residues. CDR3 sequence reads: CASSTPGTSYNEQFF. Written as DNA, the CDR3 is TGTGCCAGCAGCACCCCCGGGACAAGCTACAATGAGCAGTTCTTC.

The chain is built from TRBV24-1 and TRBJ1-2, with TRBD1 as a possible D gene (5 bases). The CDR3 extends over 15 amino acids. Germline values: CDR1 KGHDR, CDR2 SFDVKD. The germline V and J ends were trimmed by 4 bases and 2 bases, with 13 bases remaining between them. CDR3 DNA sequence: TGTGCCACCAGTGACCCGCATGGGGGGAACTATGGCTACACCTTC. This encodes CATSDPHGGNYGYTF.

V usage is TRBV4-3 and J usage is TRBJ2-1; the match to TRBD2 covers 8 bases. V gave up 4 bases and J gave up 0 bases; unmatched junction bases: 17. There are 20 residues in the CDR3. Germline CDR1 and CDR2: LGHNA and YSLEER. The CDR3 DNA follows: TGCGCCAGCAGCCCCCGCCCTTTTGCGGGGGGACAATTCTCCTACAATGAGCAGTTCTTC. This encodes CASSPRPFAGGQFSYNEQFF.

The gene calls are TRBV5-1 and TRBJ2-1; 11 nucleotides line up with TRBD2. The germline CDR1 and CDR2 sequences are SGHRS and YFSETQ. The CDR3 sequence is 16 residues long. V lost 1 base and J lost 4; bases outside the gene matches: 4. The CDR3 region has the DNA TGCGCCAGCAGCTTGACTAGCGGGGGAGGTTACAATGAGCAGTTCTTC. It translates to CASSLTSGGGYNEQFF. The entire variable domain, with the rest obtained from reference TRBV5-1 and TRBJ2-1, is as follows: KAGVTQTPRYLIKTRGQQVTLSCSPISGHRSVSWYQQTPGQGLQFLFEYFSETQRNKGNFPGRFSGRQFSNSRSEMNVSTLELGDSALYLCASSLTSGGGYNEQFFGPGTRLTVL.